The 10 T cell receptor beta chains given below trace back to one sample, sequenced in a study of identical twins. Each CDR3 protein is one row after TCRdb ran MiXCR on the 5' RACE reads. The table lists about 520,000 distinct CDR3 sequences, about 20% of them singletons. The same data also went into a second study, on T cells expressing NK-cell markers.

Sample: CD4+ T cells sorted from blood. These receptors all come from a woman aged 18 to 35 in good health.

This clonotype was picked up a small number of times. The V and J genes are TRBV9 and TRBJ1-2; 10 positions match TRBD1. There are 15 residues in the CDR3. With V trimmed by 4 bases and J by 4 bases, 7 bases remained unmatched. CDR1 SGDLS and CDR2 YYNGEE come from the germline V gene. CDR3 in DNA: TGTGCCAGCAGCACCGGGACAGGGGTACTCTATGGCTACACCTTC. It codes for CASSTGTGVLYGYTF.

This clonotype was detected a few times. The chain recombines TRBV20-1 with TRBJ1-4; TRBD1 is a possible D gene (5 bases). CDR1 DFQATT and CDR2 SNEGSKA come from the germline V gene (reference sequence). This CDR3 contains 14 residues. Trimming cost V 3 bases and J 8 bases, with 16 bases left between them. CDR3 nucleotide sequence: TGCAGTGCTAGCCGCTCAGGGAAGGGCGAAAAACTGTTTTTT. This gives the protein CSASRSGKGEKLFF.

This clonotype was counted between two and nine times. The rearrangement uses TRBV5-1 and TRBJ1-1; D is possibly TRBD1 (6 bases). CDR1 SGHRS and CDR2 YFSETQ come from the germline V gene. This CDR3 has 14 residues. Trimming pared 3 bases from V and 0 bases from J, leaving 9 bases between. The CDR3, as DNA: TGCGCCAGCAGCTCAAGACAGGTGAACACTGAAGCTTTCTTT. This gives the protein CASSSRQVNTEAFF.

The chain couples TRBV5-6 to TRBJ2-1; D remains unclear. Germline CDR1 is SGHDT and CDR2 is YYEEEE. The CDR3 contains 13 residues. Between the trimmed V and J ends, which lost 4 bases and 9 bases, there was a span of 14 bases. CDR3 in amino acids: CASSPPLRAEQFF. Written as DNA, the CDR3 is TGTGCCAGCAGCCCTCCTTTAAGGGCTGAGCAGTTCTTC.

The V call is TRBV9, the J call TRBJ2-7; the match to TRBD1 covers 7 bases. The CDR3 contains 14 residues. Losses at the gene ends were 3 bases for V and 2 bases for J; bases not matched to a gene: 5. The germline CDR1 and CDR2 sequences are SGDLS and YYNGEE. CDR3 DNA: TGTGCCAGCAGCGCCCAGGGGGTCCCCTACGAGCAGTACTTC. The encoded protein is CASSAQGVPYEQYF.

The table lists this clonotype with a few counts. The chain carries TRBV10-3 and TRBJ1-6; no reliable D call. Trimming left V 6 bases short and J 6 bases short, with 6 bases between. This CDR3 is 12 amino acids long. Germline V lookup: CDR1 ENHRY, CDR2 SYGVKD. The CDR3 sequence is CAIRAINSPLHF. CDR3 bases: TGTGCCATCAGGGCCATTAATTCACCCCTCCACTTT.

The chain uses TRBV7-2 and TRBJ2-2; tentatively, D is TRBD2 (5 bases). Germline assignment: CDR1 SGHTA and CDR2 FQGNSA. The CDR3 totals 16 residues. The V gene lost 2 bases and the J gene lost 6 bases, with 16 bases spanning the gap. The CDR3 sequence is CASSLLRASQSGELFF. As DNA, the CDR3 is TGTGCCAGCAGCTTACTGCGGGCCTCGCAGTCCGGGGAGCTGTTTTTT.

The chain has TRBV5-6 and TRBJ2-2, with 10 bases lining up with TRBD2. The germline V gene has CDR1 SGHDT and CDR2 YYEEEE. V trimming: 5 bases; J trimming: 0 bases; junction bases outside the gene matches: 7. This CDR3 comprises 17 residues. CDR3 sequence (DNA): TGTGCCAGCAGTGACTCTACTAGCGGGGCGAACACCGGGGAGCTGTTTTTT. It codes for CASSDSTSGANTGELFF. Based on the CDR3 plus reference TRBV5-6 and TRBJ2-2, the full variable domain is DAGVTQSPTHLIKTRGQQVTLRCSPKSGHDTVSWYQQALGQGPQFIFQYYEEEERQRGNFPDRFSGHQFPNYSSELNVNALLLGDSALYLCASSDSTSGANTGELFFGEGSRLTVL.

This clonotype occurred a few times. V and J are TRBV20-1 and TRBJ2-2; unclear D gene. The CDR3 runs 15 residues. The germline CDR1 and CDR2 sequences are DFQATT and SNEGSKA (reference sequence). Trimming pared 3 bases from V and 8 bases from J, leaving 19 bases between. The chain's CDR3 is CSARTPYSPEGELFF. In DNA form, the CDR3 reads TGCAGTGCTAGGACCCCGTACAGTCCCGAGGGGGAGCTGTTTTTT.

The gene calls are TRBV10-3 and TRBJ2-1, with 10 bases identical to TRBD2. There are 16 residues in the CDR3. The V and J ends lost 6 bases and 4 bases, in that order; junction bases with no gene match: 9. Germline CDR1 ENHRY, CDR2 SYGVKD. The CDR3 DNA reads as TGTGCCATCAGCCCCGGGGCTAGCGGGGGTTACAATGAGCAGTTCTTC. Translated, it gives CAISPGASGGYNEQFF.